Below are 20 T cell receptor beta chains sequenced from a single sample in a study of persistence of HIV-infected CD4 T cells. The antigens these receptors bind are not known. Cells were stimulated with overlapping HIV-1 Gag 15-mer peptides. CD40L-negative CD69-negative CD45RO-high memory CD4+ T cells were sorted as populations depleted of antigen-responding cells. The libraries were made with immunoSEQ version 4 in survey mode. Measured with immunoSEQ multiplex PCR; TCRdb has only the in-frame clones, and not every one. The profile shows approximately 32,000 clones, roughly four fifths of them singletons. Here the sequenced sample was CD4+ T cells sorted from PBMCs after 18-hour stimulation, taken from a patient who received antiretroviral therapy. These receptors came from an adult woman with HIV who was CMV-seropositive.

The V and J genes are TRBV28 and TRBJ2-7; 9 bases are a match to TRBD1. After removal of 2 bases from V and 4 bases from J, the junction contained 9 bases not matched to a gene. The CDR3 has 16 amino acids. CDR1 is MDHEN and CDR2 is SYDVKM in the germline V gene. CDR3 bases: TGTGCCAGCAGTTTACTACCGGGACAGGGAGGGTACGAGCAGTACTTC. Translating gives CASSLLPGQGGYEQYF.

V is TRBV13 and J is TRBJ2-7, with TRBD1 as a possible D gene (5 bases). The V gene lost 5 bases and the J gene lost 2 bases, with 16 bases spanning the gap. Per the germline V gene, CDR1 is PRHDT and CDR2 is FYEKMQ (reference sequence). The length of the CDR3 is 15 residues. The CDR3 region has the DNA TGTGCCAGCAGCCGTAATAGGGGTAATACCTACGAGCAGTACTTC. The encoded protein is CASSRNRGNTYEQYF.

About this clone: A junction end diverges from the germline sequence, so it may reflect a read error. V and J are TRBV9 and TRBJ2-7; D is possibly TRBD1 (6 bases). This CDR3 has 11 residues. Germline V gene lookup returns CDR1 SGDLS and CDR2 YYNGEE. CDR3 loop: CASSNPTGMHF. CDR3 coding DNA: TGTGCCAGCAGCAACCCTACAGGGATGCACTTC.

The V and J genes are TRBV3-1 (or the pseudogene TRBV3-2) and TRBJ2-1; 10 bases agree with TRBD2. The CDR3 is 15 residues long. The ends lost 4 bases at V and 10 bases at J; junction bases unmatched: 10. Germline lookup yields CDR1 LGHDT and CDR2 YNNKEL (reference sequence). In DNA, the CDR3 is TGTGCCAGCAGCCCCACGGCCAGCGGGAGGGGGGAGCAGTTCTTC. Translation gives CASSPTASGRGEQFF.

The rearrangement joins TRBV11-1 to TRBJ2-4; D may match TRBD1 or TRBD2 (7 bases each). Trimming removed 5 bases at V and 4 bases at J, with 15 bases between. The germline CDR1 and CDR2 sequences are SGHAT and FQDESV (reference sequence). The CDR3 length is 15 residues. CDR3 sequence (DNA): TGTGCCAGCAGCCCCCAGGGGGGGGGAAAAAACATTCAGTACTTC. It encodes CASSPQGGGKNIQYF.

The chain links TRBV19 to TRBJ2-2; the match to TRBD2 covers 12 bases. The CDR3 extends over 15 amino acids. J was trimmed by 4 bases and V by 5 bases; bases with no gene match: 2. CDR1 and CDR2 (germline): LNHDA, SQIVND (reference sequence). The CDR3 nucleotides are TGTGCCAGTAGTGAGACTAGCGGGGGCACCGGGGAGCTGTTTTTT. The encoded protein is CASSETSGGTGELFF.

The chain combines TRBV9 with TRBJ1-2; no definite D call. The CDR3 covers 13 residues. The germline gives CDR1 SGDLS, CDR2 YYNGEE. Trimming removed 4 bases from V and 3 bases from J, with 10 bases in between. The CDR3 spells CASSPQQHYGYTF. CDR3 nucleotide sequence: TGTGCCAGCAGCCCCCAACAGCACTATGGCTACACCTTC.

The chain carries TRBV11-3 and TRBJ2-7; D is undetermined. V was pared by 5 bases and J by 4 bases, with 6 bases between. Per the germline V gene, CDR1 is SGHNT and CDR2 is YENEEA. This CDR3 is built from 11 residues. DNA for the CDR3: TGTGCCAGCAGCGGCGTATACGAGCAGTACTTC. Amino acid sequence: CASSGVYEQYF. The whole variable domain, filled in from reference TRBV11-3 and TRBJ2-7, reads EAGVVQSPRYKIIEKKQPVAFWCNPISGHNTLYWYLQNLGQGPELLIRYENEEAVDDSQLPKDRFSAERLKGVDSTLKIQPAELGDSAVYLCASSGVYEQYFGPGTRLTVT.

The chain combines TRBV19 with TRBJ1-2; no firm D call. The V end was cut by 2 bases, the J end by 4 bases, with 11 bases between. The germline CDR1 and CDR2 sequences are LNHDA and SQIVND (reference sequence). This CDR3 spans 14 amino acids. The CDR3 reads CASSISGGPYGYTF. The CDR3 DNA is TGTGCCAGTAGTATAAGCGGAGGGCCCTATGGCTACACCTTC.

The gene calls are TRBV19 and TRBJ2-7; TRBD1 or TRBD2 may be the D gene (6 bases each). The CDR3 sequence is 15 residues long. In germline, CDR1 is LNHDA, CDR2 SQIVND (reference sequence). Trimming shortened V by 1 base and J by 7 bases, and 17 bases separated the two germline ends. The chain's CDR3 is CASSIVGRRGAEQYF. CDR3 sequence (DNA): TGTGCCAGTAGTATAGTCGGACGGAGGGGGGCGGAGCAGTACTTC.

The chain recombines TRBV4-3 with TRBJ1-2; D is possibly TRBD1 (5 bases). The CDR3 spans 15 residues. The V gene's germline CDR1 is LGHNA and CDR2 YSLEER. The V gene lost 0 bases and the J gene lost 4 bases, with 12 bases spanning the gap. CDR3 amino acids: CASSQEPVGGYGYTF. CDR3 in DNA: TGCGCCAGCAGCCAAGAACCAGTGGGGGGCTATGGCTACACCTTC.

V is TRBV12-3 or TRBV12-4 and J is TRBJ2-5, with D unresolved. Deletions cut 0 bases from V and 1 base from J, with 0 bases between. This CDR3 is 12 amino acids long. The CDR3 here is CASSLAQETQYF. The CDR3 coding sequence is TGTGCCAGCAGTTTAGCCCAAGAGACCCAGTACTTC.

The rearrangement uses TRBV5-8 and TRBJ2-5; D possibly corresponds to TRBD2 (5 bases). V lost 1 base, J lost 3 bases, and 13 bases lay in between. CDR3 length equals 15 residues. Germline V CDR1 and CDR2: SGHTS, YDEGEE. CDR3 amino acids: CASSLRPGNKETQYF. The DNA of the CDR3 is TGTGCCAGCAGCTTGAGGCCCGGGAATAAAGAGACCCAGTACTTC.

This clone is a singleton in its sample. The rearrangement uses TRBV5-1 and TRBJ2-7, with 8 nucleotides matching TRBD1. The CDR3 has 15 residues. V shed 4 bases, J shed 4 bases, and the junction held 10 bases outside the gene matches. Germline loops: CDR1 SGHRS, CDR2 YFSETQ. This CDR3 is CASSPRQGMSYEQYF. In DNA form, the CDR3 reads TGCGCCAGCAGCCCCCGACAGGGGATGTCTTACGAGCAGTACTTC.

This chain's CDR3 is CSVGGDSGNTIYF. The CDR3 DNA follows: TGCAGCGTTGGCGGAGACTCTGGAAACACCATATATTTT. The rearrangement links TRBV29-1 to TRBJ1-3, with no clear D. Germline V gene data show CDR1 as SQVTM and CDR2 as ANQGSEA. With 4 bases removed from V and 0 bases from J, the gap between germline ends came to 7 bases. The CDR3 extends over 13 amino acids.

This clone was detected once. DNA of the CDR3: TGTGCCAGCAGTTTTCGTCCTCCAGGCCTAAACACCGGGGAGCTGTTTTTT. Encoded protein: CASSFRPPGLNTGELFF. The V and J genes are TRBV27 and TRBJ2-2; D is unresolved. From germline, CDR1 is MNHEY and CDR2 SMNVEV (reference sequence). V was clipped by 3 bases and J by 2 bases, with 16 bases between them. The CDR3 is 17 amino acids.

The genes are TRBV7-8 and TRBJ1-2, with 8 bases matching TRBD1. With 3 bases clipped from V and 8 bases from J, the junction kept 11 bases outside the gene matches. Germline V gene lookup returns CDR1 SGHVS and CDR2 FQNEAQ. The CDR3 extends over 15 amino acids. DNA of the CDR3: TGTGCCAGCAGCTTCGCCCAGGGGCAGGGGGCGGGCTACACCTTC. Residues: CASSFAQGQGAGYTF.

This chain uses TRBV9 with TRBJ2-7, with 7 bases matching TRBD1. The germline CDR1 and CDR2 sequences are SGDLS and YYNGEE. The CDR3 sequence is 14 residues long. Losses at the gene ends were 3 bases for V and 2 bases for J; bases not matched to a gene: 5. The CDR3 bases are TGTGCCAGCAGCGCGGGACAGATTCCCTACGAGCAGTACTTC. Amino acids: CASSAGQIPYEQYF.

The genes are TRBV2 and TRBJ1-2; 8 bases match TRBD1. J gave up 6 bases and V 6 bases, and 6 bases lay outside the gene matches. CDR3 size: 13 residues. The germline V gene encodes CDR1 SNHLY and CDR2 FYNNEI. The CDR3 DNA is TGTGCCAGCAGGTCAGGGGGCGAGAATGGCTACACCTTC. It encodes CASRSGGENGYTF.

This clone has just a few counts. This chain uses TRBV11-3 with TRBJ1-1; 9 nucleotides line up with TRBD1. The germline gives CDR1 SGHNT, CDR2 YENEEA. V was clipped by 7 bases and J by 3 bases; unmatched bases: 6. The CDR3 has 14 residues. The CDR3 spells CASNPQGADTEAFF. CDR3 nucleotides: TGTGCCAGCAACCCACAGGGGGCCGACACTGAAGCTTTCTTT. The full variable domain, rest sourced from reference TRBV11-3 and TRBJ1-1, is EAGVVQSPRYKIIEKKQPVAFWCNPISGHNTLYWYLQNLGQGPELLIRYENEEAVDDSQLPKDRFSAERLKGVDSTLKIQPAELGDSAVYLCASNPQGADTEAFFGQGTRLTVV.